This entry concerns a single TCR beta chain. The sample originates from a study of blood T cell repertoires in COVID-19. Background on the study: Sample material is recorded as cDNA or gDNA derived from T cells, B-cell-depleted T cells, or PBMCs.

Using immunoSEQ multiplex PCR, the repertoire was profiled, and TCRdb retains in-frame clones only, with some absent. The table has about 140,000 clones, about four fifths seen once. This CDR3 has 16 amino acids. The V gene's germline CDR1 is MGHRA and CDR2 YSYEKL. V gave up 8 bases and J gave up 6 bases, with 22 bases separating them. The material sequenced was peripheral blood. The chain uses TRBV4-1 and TRBJ1-4, with D maybe TRBD1 (6 bases). The sequence came from a woman of 80 years or more in a cohort sampled during active or convalescent COVID-19. CDR3 region: CASARSGGRVDEKLFF. CDR3 coding DNA: TGCGCCAGCGCTCGTTCGGGGGGCCGGGTAGATGAAAAACTGTTTTTT.